The TCR beta chain described here comes from a study of immune evolution from preneoplasia to lung adenocarcinoma. Findings and limits, study-wide: Normal lung had highest clonality; later lesions appeared denser, more diverse. From normal lung to invasive adenocarcinoma, top clone frequencies appeared to decrease.

Produced via immunoSEQ multiplex PCR; TCRdb's table is partial and in-frame only. The table has 9,500 to 11,000 clones, around three quarters seen once. With respect to this clone: Its antigen is unknown.

This CDR3 is built from 15 residues. The V and J ends lost 3 bases and 6 bases, in that order; junction bases with no gene match: 5. Germline V CDR1 and CDR2: KGHSH, LQKENI. The receptor comes from a person between 65 and 79 years old with lung adenocarcinoma. The sequencing sample was made of FFPE minimally invasive lung adenocarcinoma tissue. The chain uses TRBV18 and TRBJ1-1; 12 bases map to TRBD1. DNA of the CDR3: TGTGCCAGCTCACCCCGGGACAGGGGGCAATCTGAAGCTTTCTTT. It yields the protein CASSPRDRGQSEAFF.